Each of the 12 T cell receptor beta chains below was sequenced from the same sample in a study of CD8 T cells in Susac syndrome. Random hexamers were used to reverse transcribe an amount of roughly 0.5 to 1 ug RNA. MiXCR, run by TCRdb on the immunoSEQ multiplex PCR reads, gives a single entry per CDR3 protein. The table lists hundreds of thousands of distinct CDR3 sequences, 90% to 95% of them singletons, with approximately 0.13% in the top ten. Material: CD8+ T cells from PBMCs. These receptor sequences come from a human donor with multiple sclerosis.

The chain combines TRBV3-1 with TRBJ1-2; the match to TRBD1 covers 7 bases. V lost 5 bases to trimming and J lost 0 bases; unmatched junction nucleotides: 9. The CDR3 consists of 16 residues. The V gene's germline CDR1 is LGHDT and CDR2 YNNKEL (reference sequence). The DNA of the CDR3 is TGTGCCAGCAGCTTTAATCCAGGGGGAGCTAACTATGGCTACACCTTC. Its translation is CASSFNPGGANYGYTF.

This chain uses TRBV12-3 or TRBV12-4 with TRBJ2-7; a possible D gene is TRBD2 (5 bases). The CDR3 loop spans 13 amino acids. Trimming shortened V by 5 bases and J by 3 bases, and 11 bases separated the two germline ends. The CDR3 DNA reads TGTGCCAGCAGTGCCCCCGGGATCTACGAGCAGTACTTC. Amino acid sequence: CASSAPGIYEQYF.

This chain links TRBV5-1 with TRBJ2-5; TRBD1 or TRBD2 may be the D gene (5 bases each). CDR3 size: 16 residues. The germline CDR1 and CDR2 sequences are SGHRS and YFSETQ. V was shortened by 0 bases and J by 1 base, with 13 bases between the two germline ends. The CDR3 sequence is CASSLAGSGRQETQYF. CDR3 coding DNA: TGCGCCAGCAGCTTGGCCGGGTCGGGACGCCAAGAGACCCAGTACTTC.

The chain recombines TRBV12-3 or TRBV12-4 with TRBJ2-4; no definite D call. The CDR3 length is 13 residues. Trimming stripped 1 base from V and 6 bases from J, with 7 bases between. This CDR3 is CASSLDGPNIQYF. CDR3 nucleotide sequence: TGTGCCAGCAGTTTAGATGGGCCAAACATTCAGTACTTC.

The V and J genes are TRBV20-1 and TRBJ1-2; D is undetermined. The CDR3 sequence is 15 residues long. Trimming left V 3 bases short and J 0 bases short, with 14 bases between. Germline V gene sequence: CDR1 DFQATT, CDR2 SNEGSKA (reference sequence). The CDR3 sequence: CSASGHQETNYGYTF. The CDR3 DNA follows: TGCAGTGCTAGCGGCCATCAGGAGACTAACTATGGCTACACCTTC.

The gene calls are TRBV27 and TRBJ2-1; D gene ambiguous. CDR3 size: 14 residues. Germline values: CDR1 MNHEY, CDR2 SMNVEV (reference sequence). The V and J ends lost 5 bases and 5 bases respectively, with 13 bases between them. The chain's CDR3 is CASSSSLVNNEQFF. CDR3 nucleotides: TGTGCCAGCAGTAGTAGTTTGGTGAACAATGAGCAGTTCTTC.

The chain carries TRBV4-3 and TRBJ2-1; 7 bases align to TRBD1. This CDR3 spans 18 amino acids. The V gene's germline CDR1 is LGHNA and CDR2 YSLEER. Trimming took 0 bases from V and 8 from J; bases not matched to a gene: 16. CDR3 nucleotides: TGCGCCAGCAGCCAAGATCAGGTTGGGGACAGTAGAAGGGATGAGCAGTTCTTC. Its protein product is CASSQDQVGDSRRDEQFF.

The chain recombines TRBV18 with TRBJ1-2, with D unclear. CDR1 and CDR2 (germline): KGHSH, LQKENI. There are 17 residues in the CDR3. Trimming shortened V by 0 bases and J by 1 base, and 15 bases separated the two germline ends. DNA of the CDR3: TGTGCCAGCTCACCACCAGGTCCGACGGATTATAACTATGGCTACACCTTC. It yields the protein CASSPPGPTDYNYGYTF.

CDR3: CASSQDRQPLHF. The CDR3 DNA reads as TGTGCCAGCAGCCAAGACAGGCAACCCCTCCACTTT. The J gene is TRBJ1-6, the V gene TRBV14; no clear D gene. Germline assignment: CDR1 SGHDN and CDR2 FVKESK. V was trimmed by 0 bases and J by 12 bases, leaving 6 bases between them. The CDR3 covers 12 residues.

The chain couples TRBV5-8 to TRBJ2-2, with unresolved D. With 0 bases removed from V and 4 bases from J, the gap between germline ends came to 10 bases. This CDR3 contains 15 residues. Germline-derived CDR1 and CDR2 are SGHTS and YDEGEE. DNA for the CDR3: TGTGCCAGCAGCTTGGAAGGTGCCCGCACCGGGGAGCTGTTTTTT. It specifies CASSLEGARTGELFF.

The rearrangement links TRBV5-4 to TRBJ2-1; TRBD2 matches at 7 bases. V was clipped by 1 base and J by 8 bases; unmatched bases: 3. The germline CDR1 and CDR2 sequences are SGHNT and YYREEE (reference sequence). The CDR3 contains 13 residues. The CDR3 coding sequence is TGTGCCAGCAGCTTGAGGACTAGGCATGAGCAGTTCTTC. It codes for CASSLRTRHEQFF.

V is TRBV3-1 and J is TRBJ1-3; D remains unclear. Germline-derived CDR1 and CDR2 are LGHDT and YNNKEL (reference sequence). CDR3 size: 16 residues. Trimming removed 2 bases at V and 0 bases at J, with 11 bases between. The CDR3 protein is CASSQSGLTSGNTIYF. The CDR3 coding sequence is TGTGCCAGCAGCCAAAGTGGACTCACCTCTGGAAACACCATATATTTT.